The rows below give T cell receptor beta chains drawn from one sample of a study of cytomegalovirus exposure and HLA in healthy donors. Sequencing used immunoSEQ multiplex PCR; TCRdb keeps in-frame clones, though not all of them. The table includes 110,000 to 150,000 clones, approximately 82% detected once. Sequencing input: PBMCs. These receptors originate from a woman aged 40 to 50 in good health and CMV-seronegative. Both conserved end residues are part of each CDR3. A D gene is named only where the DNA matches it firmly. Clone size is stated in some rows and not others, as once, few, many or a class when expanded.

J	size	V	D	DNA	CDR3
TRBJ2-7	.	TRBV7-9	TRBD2	TGTGCCAGCAGCGCAAGACTAGCGGCGGTCGAGCAGTACTTC	CASSARLAAVEQYF
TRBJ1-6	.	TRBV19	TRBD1	TGTGCCAGTAGTATCCGGACAGGGTCGACAGCCTCACCCCTCCACTTT	CASSIRTGSTASPLHF
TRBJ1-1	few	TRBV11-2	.	TGTGCCAGCAGCTTAGACAGGGACACTGAAGCTTTCTTT	CASSLDRDTEAFF
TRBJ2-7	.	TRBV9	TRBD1	TGTGCCAGCAGCCTAAGTCCCAGGGGGCATCCATACGAGCAGTACTTC	CASSLSPRGHPYEQYF
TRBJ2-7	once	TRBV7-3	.	TGTGCCAGCAGCTTATACACCGACGGGGAGCAGTACTTC	CASSLYTDGEQYF
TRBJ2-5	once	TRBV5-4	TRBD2	TGTGCCAGCAGCTCCCCGGGACTAGCGGGAGTAGAGACCCAGTACTTC	CASSSPGLAGVETQYF
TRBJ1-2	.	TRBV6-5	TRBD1	TGTGCCAGCATCGACAGGGGGTCCTATGGCTACACCTTC	CASIDRGSYGYTF
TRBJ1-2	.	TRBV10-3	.	TGTGCCATCAGTGCCGACGGACTTTATGGCTACACCTTC	CAISADGLYGYTF
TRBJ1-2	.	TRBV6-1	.	TGTGCCAGCAGTGGACAGAGACGGTTCGACGCGAGCAGCAGTGGCCACACCTTC	CASSGQRRFDASSSGHTF
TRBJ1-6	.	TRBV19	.	TGTGCCAGTAGTATAGTTGACAGCCGTCGAAAGAATTCACCCCTCCACTTT	CASSIVDSRRKNSPLHF
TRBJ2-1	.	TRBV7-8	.	TGTGCCAGCAGCTTATACTCTAGGGAGCAGTTCTTC	CASSLYSREQFF
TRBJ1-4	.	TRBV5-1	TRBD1	TGCGCCAGCAGCTCGATCTTACAGGGGACTAATGAAAAACTGTTTTTT	CASSSILQGTNEKLFF
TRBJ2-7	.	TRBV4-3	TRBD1	TGCGCCAGCAGCCAAGTGTGGGGACAGGGGTCGTACGAGCAGTACTTC	CASSQVWGQGSYEQYF
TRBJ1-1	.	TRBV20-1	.	TGCAGTGCTGGCCGAGGGACTGAAGCTTTCTTT	CSAGRGTEAFF
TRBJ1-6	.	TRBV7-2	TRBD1	TGTGCCAGCAGCAGGCGCCGACAGGGGGCAAATTCACCCCTCCACTTT	CASSRRRQGANSPLHF
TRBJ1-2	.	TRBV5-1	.	TGCGCCAGCAGCTTGGCCCCGGGGGATGGCTACACCTTC	CASSLAPGDGYTF
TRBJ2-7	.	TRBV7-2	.	TGTGCCAGCAGCCCTACGGGGGGCCTTTACGAGCAGTACTTC	CASSPTGGLYEQYF
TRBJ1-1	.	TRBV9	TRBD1	TGTGCCAGCAGCCGGACAGGGGGCAGGAACACTGAAGCTTTCTTT	CASSRTGGRNTEAFF
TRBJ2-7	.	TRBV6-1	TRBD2	TGTGCCAGCAAGACTAGCGGGAGTACCCGCGAGCAGTACTTC	CASKTSGSTREQYF
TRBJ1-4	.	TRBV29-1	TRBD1	TGCAGCGTTGGACAGGGTAATATATTTTCTGACGACATTGCAACTAATGAAAAACTGTTTTTT	CSVGQGNIFSDDIATNEKLFF
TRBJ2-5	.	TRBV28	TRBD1	TGTGCCAGCAGTTTCCTCGGGACAGGGAGGGAGACCCAGTACTTC	CASSFLGTGRETQYF
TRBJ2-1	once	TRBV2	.	TGTGCCAGCAGGATCCTTTCTAGCCTTAATGAGCAGTTCTTC	CASRILSSLNEQFF
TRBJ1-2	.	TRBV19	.	TGTGCCAGTAGTACCCGTCGCGGGTTTGACTACACCTTC	CASSTRRGFDYTF
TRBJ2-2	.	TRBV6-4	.	TGTGCCAGCAGCACGGGTATCACCGGGGAGCTGTTTTTT	CASSTGITGELFF
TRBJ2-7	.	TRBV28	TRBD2	TGTGCCAGCAGTTTGGAAATGGGACTAGCGGGAGGATACGAGCAGTACTTC	CASSLEMGLAGGYEQYF
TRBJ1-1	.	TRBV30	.	TGTGCCTGGAGTGTAAACAGGGCAAACACTGAAGCTTTCTTT	CAWSVNRANTEAFF
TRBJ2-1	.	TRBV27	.	TGTGCCAGCAGTTTATCGATCGGGGGTGAGCAGTTCTTC	CASSLSIGGEQFF
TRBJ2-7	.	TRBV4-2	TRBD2	TGTGCCAGCAGACTATTTAGCGGGAGCCGAAACGAGCAGTACTTC	CASRLFSGSRNEQYF
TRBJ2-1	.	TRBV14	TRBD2	TGTGCCAGCAGCCAAGTTCCTAGCGGGAGTTACGTATACAATGAGCAGTTCTTC	CASSQVPSGSYVYNEQFF
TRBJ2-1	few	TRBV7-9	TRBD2	TGTGCCAGCAGTTCAAGCGGGAGGCCCTACAATGAGCAGTTCTTC	CASSSSGRPYNEQFF
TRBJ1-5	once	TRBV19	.	TGTGCCAGTAGTATAGCGGGACAACGTAGCAATCAGCCCCAGCATTTT	CASSIAGQRSNQPQHF
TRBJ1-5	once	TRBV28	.	TGTGCCAGCAGTTTACCCCACTTCCAGCGCTATAGCAATCAGCCCCAGCATTTT	CASSLPHFQRYSNQPQHF
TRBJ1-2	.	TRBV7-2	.	TGTGCCAGCAGCTTTATGACTCTTGGCTACACCTTC	CASSFMTLGYTF
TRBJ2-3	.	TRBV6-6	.	TGTGCCAGCATCGGAGGAGGGTTCTCGGTTACGCAGTATTTT	CASIGGGFSVTQYF
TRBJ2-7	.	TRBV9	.	TGTGCCAGCAGCGTATCGTACGGGGGAGCCTACGAGCAGTACTTC	CASSVSYGGAYEQYF
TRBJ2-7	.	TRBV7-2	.	TGTGCCAGCAGCTTGTCTCAGGGTGGTTCCGAGCAGTACTTC	CASSLSQGGSEQYF
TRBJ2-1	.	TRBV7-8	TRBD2	TGTGCCAGCAGCCAGGGACTAGCGGGAGGAAACTCCTACAATGAGCAGTTCTTC	CASSQGLAGGNSYNEQFF
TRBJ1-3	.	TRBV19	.	TGTGCCAGTAGTATAGATATCGGGGAGAGCTCTGGAAACACCATATATTTT	CASSIDIGESSGNTIYF
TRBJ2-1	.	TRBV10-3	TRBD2	TGTGCCATCAGCTGGACTAGCATGGGTGAGCAGTTCTTC	CAISWTSMGEQFF
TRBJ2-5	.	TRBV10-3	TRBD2	TGTGCCATCAGTGAGTCCGAGCGGGAGGGCCGGCAGTACTTC	CAISESEREGRQYF
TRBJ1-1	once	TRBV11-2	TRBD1	TGTGCCAGCAGCTCCCAGGGGGCGCGCGCTTTCTTT	CASSSQGARAFF
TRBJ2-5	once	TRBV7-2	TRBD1	TGTGCCAGCAGCTCGACAGGGAGCTTCCAAGAGACCCAGTACTTC	CASSSTGSFQETQYF
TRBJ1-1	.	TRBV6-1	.	TGTGCCAGCAGTGAAGCTAGAAGGGGGAACACGGAAGCTTTCTTT	CASSEARRGNTEAFF
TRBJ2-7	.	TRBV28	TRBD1	TGTGCCAGCAGTTTATCCGGGACAGGGTCCTACGAGCAGTACTTC	CASSLSGTGSYEQYF
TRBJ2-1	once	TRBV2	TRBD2	TGTGCCAGCAGTGAAAGGCTAGCGGGGGGTAATGAGCAGTTCTTC	CASSERLAGGNEQFF
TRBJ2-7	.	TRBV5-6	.	TGTGCCAGCAGCTTCGGGAGCTCCTACGAGCAGTACTTC	CASSFGSSYEQYF
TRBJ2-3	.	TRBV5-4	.	TGTGCCAGTCGGGTAGCAGATAGCACAGATACGCAGTATTTT	CASRVADSTDTQYF
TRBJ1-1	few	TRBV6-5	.	TGTGCCAGCAGTTATTCCCAGAACACTGAAGCTTTCTTT	CASSYSQNTEAFF
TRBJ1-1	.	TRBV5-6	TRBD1	TGTGCCAGCAGCGTGGACAGGGGGCTGGTCACTGAAGCTTTCTTT	CASSVDRGLVTEAFF
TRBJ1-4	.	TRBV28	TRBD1	TGTGCCAGCAGTTCGATCCGGGACAGCCCTCTATATCGGCAATACCGCGATGAAAAACTGTTTTTT	CASSSIRDSPLYRQYRDEKLFF